A selection of T cell receptor beta chains follows, all from one sample in a study of PD-1 blockade in classical Hodgkin lymphoma. Libraries were prepared by immunoSEQ multiplex PCR; TCRdb keeps only in-frame clonotypes and omits some of them. In the table there are fewer than 55,000 clones, around 78% of which are singletons. Specimen: peripheral blood mononuclear cells (PBMCs), collected before the fourth cycle of nivolumab. These TCRs come from a human donor with classical Hodgkin lymphoma. Both conserved end residues are part of each CDR3. The D gene is left open where the match is weak. For some rows the clone size is stated as once, few or many, or as a class when expanded; others skip it.

>NA|TRBV5-4|NA|TRBJ1-2
TGTGCCAGCAGCTTGGATAGGGGGGAGTATGGCTACACCTTC
CASSLDRGEYGYTF
>NA|TRBV5-5|NA|TRBJ1-4
TGTGCCAGCAGCTTGGGATTTGAAGAAAAACTGTTTTTT
CASSLGFEEKLFF
>NA|TRBV29-1|NA|TRBJ1-1
TGCAGCGTCGGCCAGGGACTTAACACTGAAGCTTTCTTT
CSVGQGLNTEAFF
>NA|TRBV20-1|NA|TRBJ2-3
TGCAGTGTCGTCACAGATACGCAGTATTTT
CSVVTDTQYF
>TRBD1|TRBV19|few|TRBJ2-5
TGTGCCAGTAGTATGGGACAGCAAGAGACCCAGTACTTC
CASSMGQQETQYF
>NA|TRBV11-2|NA|TRBJ2-7
TGTGCCAGCAGCTTAGGTGAGGCCCACGAGCAGTACTTC
CASSLGEAHEQYF
>NA|TRBV5-1|NA|TRBJ1-5
TGCGCCAGCAGCTACGATCAAATAGATAGCAATCAGCCCCAGCATTTT
CASSYDQIDSNQPQHF
>NA|TRBV5-5|NA|TRBJ1-1
TGTGCCAGCAGCGTGGGCACCGGGACCCAAGCTTTCTTT
CASSVGTGTQAFF
>NA|TRBV6-5|NA|TRBJ1-1
TGTGCCAGCCGCCTCTCAGGGAGCACTGAAGCTTTCTTT
CASRLSGSTEAFF
>NA|TRBV11-3|NA|TRBJ1-5
TGTGCCAGCAGCTTAGGGCCAGGGACCAATCAGCCCCAGCATTTT
CASSLGPGTNQPQHF
>TRBD1|TRBV5-8|NA|TRBJ2-7
TGTGCCAGCAGCTTGACAGGGGGAACCTACGAGCAGTACTTC
CASSLTGGTYEQYF
>NA|TRBV6-5|NA|TRBJ1-1
TGTGCCAGCAGTTACTCGATCCGTGGGGATGGGACTGAAGCTTTCTTT
CASSYSIRGDGTEAFF
>TRBD1|TRBV27|NA|TRBJ1-3
TGTGCCAGCAGGGGGACAGCCTCTGGAAACACCATATATTTT
CASRGTASGNTIYF
>TRBD1|TRBV7-9|NA|TRBJ1-1
TGTGCCAGCAGCTGGGCACAGGGGGCGCCTTCCGCTTTCTTT
CASSWAQGAPSAFF
>NA|TRBV6-5|once|TRBJ2-7
TGTGCCAGCAGTTTCTCCCAGAGAGGACTTTACGAGCAGTACTTC
CASSFSQRGLYEQYF
>NA|TRBV5-1|NA|TRBJ2-7
TGCGCCAGCAGCTTGGAGAGCCCCTCCTACGAGCAGTACTTC
CASSLESPSYEQYF
>NA|TRBV5-1|NA|TRBJ2-5
TGCGCCAGCAGCTCTGGGCCCATAAATTCCCAAGAGACCCAGTACTTC
CASSSGPINSQETQYF
>NA|TRBV30|NA|TRBJ2-1
TGTGCCTGGGACCTGGGGGATGAGCAGTTCTTC
CAWDLGDEQFF
>NA|TRBV18|NA|TRBJ1-2
TGTGCCAGCTCACAAGACAGGAACTATGGCTACACCTTC
CASSQDRNYGYTF
>NA|TRBV27|NA|TRBJ2-4
TGTGCCACCAGAACCGAGGCAGGGCGGGACATTCAGTACTTC
CATRTEAGRDIQYF
>NA|TRBV28|NA|TRBJ2-2
TGTGCCAGCAGACCCCCCCAGAGAACCGGGGAGCTGTTTTTT
CASRPPQRTGELFF
>TRBD2|TRBV4-3|NA|TRBJ2-5
TGCGCCAGCAGCCAAGATTCGGGGGGGACCTCCCAAGAGACCCAGTACTTC
CASSQDSGGTSQETQYF
>NA|TRBV14|few|TRBJ1-4
TGTGCCAGCAGCCGAGACACTTTAACTAATGAAAAACTGTTTTTT
CASSRDTLTNEKLFF
>NA|TRBV6-1|NA|TRBJ1-2
TGTGCCAGCCAGCCTGGGGACACGGCGGGGTATGGCTACACCTTC
CASQPGDTAGYGYTF
>TRBD1|TRBV6-5|NA|TRBJ2-4
TGTGCCAGCAGAGATACCGGGACAGGAAACATTCAGTACTTC
CASRDTGTGNIQYF
>NA|TRBV19|NA|TRBJ1-6
TGTGCCAGTAGTATCCAGGACCGTAATAATTCACCCCTCCACTTT
CASSIQDRNNSPLHF
>NA|TRBV5-1|NA|TRBJ2-7
TGCGCCAGCAGCTTGGCTGCTAGCTCCGAGCAGTACTTC
CASSLAASSEQYF
>NA|TRBV6-5|NA|TRBJ1-1
TGTGCCAGCAGTTACTCACCATCAGTCGGGGGGCGAAGAGCTTTCTTT
CASSYSPSVGGRRAFF
>NA|TRBV5-1|NA|TRBJ2-5
TGCGCCAGCAGCTCCCCCCCCCAGGAGACCCAGTACTTC
CASSSPPQETQYF
>NA|TRBV5-4|NA|TRBJ1-3
TGTGCCAGCAGCGACCAATCGGGATCAGGAAACACCATATATTTT
CASSDQSGSGNTIYF
>TRBD1|TRBV6-5|few|TRBJ1-1
TGTGCCAGCAGTCAACAGGGGGCGAACACTGAAGCTTTCTTT
CASSQQGANTEAFF